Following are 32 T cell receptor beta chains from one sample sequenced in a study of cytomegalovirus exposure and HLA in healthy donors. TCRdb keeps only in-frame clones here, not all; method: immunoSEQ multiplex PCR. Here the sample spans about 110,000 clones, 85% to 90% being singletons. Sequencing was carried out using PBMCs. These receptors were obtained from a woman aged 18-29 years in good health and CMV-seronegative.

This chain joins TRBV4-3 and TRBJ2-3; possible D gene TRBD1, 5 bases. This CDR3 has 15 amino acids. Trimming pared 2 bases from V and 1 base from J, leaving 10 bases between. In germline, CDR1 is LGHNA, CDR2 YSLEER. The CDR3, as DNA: TGCGCCAGCAGCCAACAGGGCCCAGGCACAGATACGCAGTATTTT. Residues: CASSQQGPGTDTQYF.

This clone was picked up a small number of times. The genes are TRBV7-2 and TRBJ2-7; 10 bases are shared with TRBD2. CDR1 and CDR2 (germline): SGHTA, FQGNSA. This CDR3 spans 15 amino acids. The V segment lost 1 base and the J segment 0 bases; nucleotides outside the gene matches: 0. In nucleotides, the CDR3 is TGTGCCAGCAGCTTAGTAGCGGGGGGCTCCTACGAGCAGTACTTC. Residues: CASSLVAGGSYEQYF.

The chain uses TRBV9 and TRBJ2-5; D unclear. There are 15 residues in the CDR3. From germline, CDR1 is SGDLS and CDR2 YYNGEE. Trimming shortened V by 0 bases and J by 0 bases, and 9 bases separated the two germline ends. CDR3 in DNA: TGTGCCAGCAGCGTAGGGTCGAGGTACCAAGAGACCCAGTACTTC. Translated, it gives CASSVGSRYQETQYF.

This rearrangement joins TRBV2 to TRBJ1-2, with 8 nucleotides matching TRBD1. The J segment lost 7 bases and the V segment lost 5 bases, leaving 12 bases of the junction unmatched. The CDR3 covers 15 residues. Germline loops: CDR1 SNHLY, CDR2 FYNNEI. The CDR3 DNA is TGTGCCAGCAGTATGACAGGGGCCAAAGCTGGTGGCTACACCTTC. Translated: CASSMTGAKAGGYTF.

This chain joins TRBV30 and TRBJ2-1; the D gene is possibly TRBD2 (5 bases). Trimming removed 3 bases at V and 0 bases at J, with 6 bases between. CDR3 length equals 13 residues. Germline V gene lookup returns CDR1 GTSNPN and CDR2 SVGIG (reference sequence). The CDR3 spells CAWSGVSYNEQFF. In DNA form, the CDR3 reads TGTGCCTGGAGCGGGGTCTCCTACAATGAGCAGTTCTTC.

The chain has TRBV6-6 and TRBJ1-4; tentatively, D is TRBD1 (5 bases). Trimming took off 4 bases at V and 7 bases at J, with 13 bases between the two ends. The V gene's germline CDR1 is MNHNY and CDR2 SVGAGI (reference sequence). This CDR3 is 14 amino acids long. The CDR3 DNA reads TGTGCCAGCAGTTCTTCAGGGTATGGTGAAAAACTGTTTTTT. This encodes CASSSSGYGEKLFF.

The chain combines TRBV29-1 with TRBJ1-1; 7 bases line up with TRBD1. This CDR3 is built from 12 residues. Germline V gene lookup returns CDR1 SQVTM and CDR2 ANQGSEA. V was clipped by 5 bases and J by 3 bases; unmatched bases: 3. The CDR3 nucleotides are TGCAGCGTTTCCAGGGGGGACACTGAAGCTTTCTTT. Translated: CSVSRGDTEAFF.

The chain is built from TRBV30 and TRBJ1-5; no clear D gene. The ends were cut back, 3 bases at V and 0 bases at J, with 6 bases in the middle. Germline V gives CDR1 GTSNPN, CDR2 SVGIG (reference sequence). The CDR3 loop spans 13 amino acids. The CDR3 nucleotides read TGTGCCTGGAGCGCAGATAGCAATCAGCCCCAGCATTTT. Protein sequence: CAWSADSNQPQHF.

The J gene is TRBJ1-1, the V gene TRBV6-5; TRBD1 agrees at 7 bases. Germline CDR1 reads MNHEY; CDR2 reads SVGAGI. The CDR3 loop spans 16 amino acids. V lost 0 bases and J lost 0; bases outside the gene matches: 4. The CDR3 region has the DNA TGTGCCAGCAGTTACTCGACCAGGGGGATGAACACTGAAGCTTTCTTT. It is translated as CASSYSTRGMNTEAFF.

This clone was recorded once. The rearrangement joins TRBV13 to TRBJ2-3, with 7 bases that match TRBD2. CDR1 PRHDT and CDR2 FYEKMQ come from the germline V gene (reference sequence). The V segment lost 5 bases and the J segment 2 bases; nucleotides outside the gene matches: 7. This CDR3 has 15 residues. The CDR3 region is CASSPSSGLTDTQYF. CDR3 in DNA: TGTGCCAGCAGCCCGTCTAGCGGCCTCACAGATACGCAGTATTTT.

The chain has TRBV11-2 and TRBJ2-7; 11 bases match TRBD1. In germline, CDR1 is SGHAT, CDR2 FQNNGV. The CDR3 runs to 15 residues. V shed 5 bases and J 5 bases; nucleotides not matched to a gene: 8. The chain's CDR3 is CASSPDRGRSDEQYF. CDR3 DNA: TGTGCCAGCAGCCCGGACAGGGGGCGGTCGGACGAGCAGTACTTC. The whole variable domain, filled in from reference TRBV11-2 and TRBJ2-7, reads EAGVAQSPRYKIIEKRQSVAFWCNPISGHATLYWYQQILGQGPKLLIQFQNNGVVDDSQLPKDRFSAERLKGVDSTLKIQPAKLEDSAVYLCASSPDRGRSDEQYFGPGTRLTVT.

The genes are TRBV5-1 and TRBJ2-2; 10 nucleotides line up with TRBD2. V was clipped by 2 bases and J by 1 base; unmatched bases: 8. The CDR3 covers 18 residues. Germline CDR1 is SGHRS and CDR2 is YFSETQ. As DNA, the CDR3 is TGCGCCAGCAGCTTTCTACACCGACTAGCGGGGAACACCGGGGAGCTGTTTTTT. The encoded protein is CASSFLHRLAGNTGELFF.

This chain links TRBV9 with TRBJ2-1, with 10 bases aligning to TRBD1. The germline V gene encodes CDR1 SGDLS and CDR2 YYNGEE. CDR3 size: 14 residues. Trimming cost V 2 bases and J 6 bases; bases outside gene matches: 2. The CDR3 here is CASSVRTGGNEQFF. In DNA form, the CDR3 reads TGTGCCAGCAGCGTTCGGACAGGGGGCAATGAGCAGTTCTTC.

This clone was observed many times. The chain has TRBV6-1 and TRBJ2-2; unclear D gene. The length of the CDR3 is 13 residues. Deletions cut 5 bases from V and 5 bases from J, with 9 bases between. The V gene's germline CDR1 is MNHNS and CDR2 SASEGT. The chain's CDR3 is CASSLPETGELFF. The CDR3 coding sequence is TGTGCCAGCAGTCTACCGGAGACCGGGGAGCTGTTTTTT.

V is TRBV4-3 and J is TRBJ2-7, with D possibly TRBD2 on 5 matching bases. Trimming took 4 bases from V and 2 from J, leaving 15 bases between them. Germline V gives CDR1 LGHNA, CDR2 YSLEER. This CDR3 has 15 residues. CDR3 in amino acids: CASSPSERDPYEQYF. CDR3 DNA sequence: TGCGCCAGCAGCCCCTCGGAGAGGGATCCCTACGAGCAGTACTTC.

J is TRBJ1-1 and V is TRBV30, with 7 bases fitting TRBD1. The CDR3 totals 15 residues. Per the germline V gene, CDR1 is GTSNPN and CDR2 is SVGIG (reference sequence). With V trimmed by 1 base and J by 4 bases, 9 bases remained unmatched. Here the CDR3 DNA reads TGTGCCTGGAGTGCCCGAGAGGAGGGGGCCACTGAAGCTTTCTTT. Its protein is CAWSAREEGATEAFF.

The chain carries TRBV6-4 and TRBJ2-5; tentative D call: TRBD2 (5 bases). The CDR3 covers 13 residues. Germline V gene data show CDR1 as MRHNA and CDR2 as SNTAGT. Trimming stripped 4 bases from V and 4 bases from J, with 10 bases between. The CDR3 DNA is TGTGCCAGCAGTGCCTTGGCGGGAGAGACCCAGTACTTC. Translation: CASSALAGETQYF.

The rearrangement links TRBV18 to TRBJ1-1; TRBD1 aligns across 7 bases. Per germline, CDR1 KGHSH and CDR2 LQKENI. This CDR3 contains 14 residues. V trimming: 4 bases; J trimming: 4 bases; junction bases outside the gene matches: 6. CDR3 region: CASSLEKGATEAFF. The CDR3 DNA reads TGTGCCAGCTCACTGGAAAAGGGGGCCACTGAAGCTTTCTTT.

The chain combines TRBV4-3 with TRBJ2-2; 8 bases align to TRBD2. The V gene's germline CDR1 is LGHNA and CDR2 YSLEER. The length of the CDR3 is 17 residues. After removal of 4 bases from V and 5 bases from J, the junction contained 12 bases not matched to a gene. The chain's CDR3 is CASSRTAGGALTGELFF. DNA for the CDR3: TGCGCCAGCAGCCGGACTGCGGGGGGCGCATTAACCGGGGAGCTGTTTTTT.

CDR3 DNA: TGTGCCAGCAGCCAAGCGTCTGAAGCTTTCTTT. This sequence encodes CASSQASEAFF. The gene calls are TRBV4-2 and TRBJ1-1, with D hard to call. V dropped 1 base and J dropped 6 bases, with 3 bases sitting between them. This CDR3 has 11 residues. Germline V gene data show CDR1 as LGHNA and CDR2 as YNFKEQ.

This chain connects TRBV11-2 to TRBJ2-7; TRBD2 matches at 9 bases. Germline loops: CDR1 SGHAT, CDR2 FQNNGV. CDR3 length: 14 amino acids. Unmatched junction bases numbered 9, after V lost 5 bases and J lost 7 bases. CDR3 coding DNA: TGTGCCAGCAGCCCACCCGGGACTAGCCGGGAGCAGTACTTC. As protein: CASSPPGTSREQYF.

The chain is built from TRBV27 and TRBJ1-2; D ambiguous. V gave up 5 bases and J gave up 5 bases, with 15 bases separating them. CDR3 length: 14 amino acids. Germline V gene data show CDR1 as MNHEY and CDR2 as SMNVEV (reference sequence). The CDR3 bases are TGTGCCAGCAGTCCGGTTCCGGAGGGTTATGGCTACACCTTC. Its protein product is CASSPVPEGYGYTF.

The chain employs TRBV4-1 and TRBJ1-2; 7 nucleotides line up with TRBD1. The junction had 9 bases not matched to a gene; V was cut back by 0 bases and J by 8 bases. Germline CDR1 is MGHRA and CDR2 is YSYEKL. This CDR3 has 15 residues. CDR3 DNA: TGCGCCAGCAGCCAAGATCCACAGGGGAATTTCGGCTACACCTTC. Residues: CASSQDPQGNFGYTF.

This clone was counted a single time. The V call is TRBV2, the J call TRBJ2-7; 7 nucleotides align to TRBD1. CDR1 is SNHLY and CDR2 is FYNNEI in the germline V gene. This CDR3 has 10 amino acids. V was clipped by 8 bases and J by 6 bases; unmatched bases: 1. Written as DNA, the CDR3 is TGTGCCAGCCGGGACAGCGAGCAGTACTTC. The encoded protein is CASRDSEQYF.

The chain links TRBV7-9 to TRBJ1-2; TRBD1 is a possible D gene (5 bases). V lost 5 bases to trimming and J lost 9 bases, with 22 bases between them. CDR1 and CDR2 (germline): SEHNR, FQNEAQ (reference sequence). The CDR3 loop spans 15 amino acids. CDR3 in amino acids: CASSPAGGVYGSYTF. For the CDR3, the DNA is TGTGCCAGCAGCCCCGCGGGAGGGGTCTATGGCAGCTACACCTTC.

CDR3 coding DNA: TGCGCCAGCAGCGACGGGACATTTATCGGGGAAAAACTGTTTTTT. Protein: CASSDGTFIGEKLFF. V gene TRBV5-1 combines with J gene TRBJ1-4; TRBD1 might be the D (6 bases). V was pared by 4 bases and J by 8 bases, with 18 bases between. Germline CDR1 reads SGHRS; CDR2 reads YFSETQ. CDR3 length equals 15 residues.

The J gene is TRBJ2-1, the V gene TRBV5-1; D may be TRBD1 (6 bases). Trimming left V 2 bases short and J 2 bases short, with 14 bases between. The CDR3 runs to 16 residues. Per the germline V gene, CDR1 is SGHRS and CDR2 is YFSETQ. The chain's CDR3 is CASSLMTGQPYNEQFF. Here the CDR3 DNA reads TGCGCCAGCAGCTTAATGACAGGCCAACCCTACAATGAGCAGTTCTTC. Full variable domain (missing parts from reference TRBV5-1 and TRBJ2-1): KAGVTQTPRYLIKTRGQQVTLSCSPISGHRSVSWYQQTPGQGLQFLFEYFSETQRNKGNFPGRFSGRQFSNSRSEMNVSTLELGDSALYLCASSLMTGQPYNEQFFGPGTRLTVL.

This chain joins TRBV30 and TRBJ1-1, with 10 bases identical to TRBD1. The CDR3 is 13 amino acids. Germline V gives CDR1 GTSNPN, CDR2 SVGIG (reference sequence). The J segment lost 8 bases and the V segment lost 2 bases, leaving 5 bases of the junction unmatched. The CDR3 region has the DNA TGTGCCTGGAGTTCCGGGACAGGGGAAGAAGCTTTCTTT. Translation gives CAWSSGTGEEAFF.

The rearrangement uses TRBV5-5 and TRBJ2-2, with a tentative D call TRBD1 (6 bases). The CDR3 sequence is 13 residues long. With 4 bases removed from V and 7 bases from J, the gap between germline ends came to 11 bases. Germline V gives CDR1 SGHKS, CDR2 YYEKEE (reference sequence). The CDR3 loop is CASSRQVIGELFF. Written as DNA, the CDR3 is TGTGCCAGCAGCCGACAGGTCATCGGGGAGCTGTTTTTT.

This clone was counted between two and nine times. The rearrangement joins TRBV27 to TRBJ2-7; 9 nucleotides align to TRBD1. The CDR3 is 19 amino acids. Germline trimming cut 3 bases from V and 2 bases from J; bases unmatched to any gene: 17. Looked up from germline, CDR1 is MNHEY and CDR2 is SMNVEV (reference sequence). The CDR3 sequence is CASSFRGQGVVGGAYEQYF. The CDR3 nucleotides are TGTGCCAGCAGTTTTCGGGGACAGGGAGTTGTCGGTGGCGCCTACGAGCAGTACTTC.

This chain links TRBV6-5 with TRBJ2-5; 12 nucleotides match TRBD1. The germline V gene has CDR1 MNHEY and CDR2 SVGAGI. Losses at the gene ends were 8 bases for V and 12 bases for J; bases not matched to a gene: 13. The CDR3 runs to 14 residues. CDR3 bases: TGTGCCAGCGGGGTGGGGACAGGGGGCTATGGGGAGTACTTC. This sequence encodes CASGVGTGGYGEYF.

The CDR3 DNA reads as TGTGCCAGCAGCGTAGACCTAAGCGGGGGCGCTAACACCGGGGAGCTGTTTTTT. This translates into CASSVDLSGGANTGELFF. The chain employs TRBV9 and TRBJ2-2; 8 bases match TRBD2. The CDR3 has 18 residues. The V and J ends lost 0 bases and 2 bases, in that order; junction bases with no gene match: 9. Germline CDR1 and CDR2: SGDLS and YYNGEE.